Each of the 20 T cell receptor beta chains below was sequenced from the same sample in a study of blood T cell repertoires in COVID-19. Measured with immunoSEQ multiplex PCR; TCRdb has only the in-frame clones, and not every one. The sample contains hundreds of thousands of clones, 87% of which appear only once. The sequenced sample consisted of PBMCs or T cells enriched from blood (not recorded which). The receptors shown here come from a man in his forties in a cohort exposed to, infected with or recovered from COVID-19 (not recorded which).

This clone has just a few counts. The rearrangement uses TRBV27 and TRBJ2-2; a possible D gene is TRBD1 (6 bases). This CDR3 spans 16 amino acids. Germline loops: CDR1 MNHEY, CDR2 SMNVEV (reference sequence). Trimming left V 6 bases short and J 1 base short, with 15 bases between. The CDR3 nucleotides read TGTGCCAGCAGCAAGATCGGGACACTGAACACCGGGGAGCTGTTTTTT. Residues: CASSKIGTLNTGELFF.

The chain combines TRBV20-1 with TRBJ1-5; D possibly corresponds to TRBD1 (5 bases). Germline V gene sequence: CDR1 DFQATT, CDR2 SNEGSKA (reference sequence). V was pared by 3 bases and J by 4 bases, with 16 bases between. The CDR3 length is 15 residues. The CDR3 loop reads CSASSGFFSNQPQHF. The CDR3 bases are TGCAGTGCTAGTTCAGGGTTCTTTAGTAATCAGCCCCAGCATTTT.

This rearrangement joins TRBV19 to TRBJ1-3; D ambiguous. The V gene lost 3 bases and the J gene lost 3 bases, with 9 bases spanning the gap. The length of the CDR3 is 14 residues. The germline gives CDR1 LNHDA, CDR2 SQIVND (reference sequence). The CDR3: CASSMGGRGNTIYF. The CDR3 DNA follows: TGTGCCAGTAGTATGGGAGGTCGTGGAAACACCATATATTTT.

This clone is a singleton in its sample. V usage is TRBV6-5 and J usage is TRBJ1-3; 11 nucleotides align to TRBD1. The germline CDR1 and CDR2 sequences are MNHEY and SVGAGI. The CDR3 totals 15 residues. V gave up 6 bases and J gave up 2 bases; unmatched junction bases: 3. The DNA of the CDR3 is TGTGCCAGCAGGACGGACAGGGGGCCTGGAAACACCATATATTTT. Its protein product is CASRTDRGPGNTIYF.

In its sample, this clone was seen a few times. The chain has TRBV11-2 and TRBJ1-6, with D uncertain. The germline V gene has CDR1 SGHAT and CDR2 FQNNGV. The CDR3 consists of 15 residues. Trimming took 0 bases from V and 8 from J, leaving 11 bases between them. The CDR3, as DNA: TGTGCCAGCAGCTTAGAGTGGTCGGTCTATTCACCCCTCCACTTT. It specifies CASSLEWSVYSPLHF.

The rearrangement links TRBV6-4 to TRBJ1-1, with 11 bases matching TRBD1. The V segment lost 4 bases and the J segment 4 bases; nucleotides outside the gene matches: 5. The CDR3 is 15 residues long. CDR1 is MRHNA, CDR2 SNTAGT, per germline. The CDR3 spells CASSAGTGGSTEAFF. Here the CDR3 DNA reads TGTGCCAGCAGTGCTGGGACAGGGGGATCCACTGAAGCTTTCTTT.

This chain uses TRBV7-2 with TRBJ1-6; D unresolved. Germline CDR1 is SGHTA and CDR2 is FQGNSA. CDR3 length: 16 residues. The germline V and J ends were trimmed by 1 base and 0 bases, with 7 bases remaining between them. The CDR3 region is CASSLEGSSYNSPLHF. The DNA of the CDR3 is TGTGCCAGCAGCTTAGAAGGGAGCTCCTATAATTCACCCCTCCACTTT.

The chain joins TRBV20-1 to TRBJ1-1, with D possibly TRBD1 on 6 matching bases. CDR3 length: 10 amino acids. Trimming shortened V by 7 bases and J by 7 bases, and 10 bases separated the two germline ends. Germline V gene sequence: CDR1 DFQATT, CDR2 SNEGSKA (reference sequence). The CDR3 sequence is CSVRQDEAFF. The DNA of the CDR3 is TGCAGTGTCAGACAGGATGAAGCTTTCTTT.

The chain carries TRBV6-4 and TRBJ2-1; 7 bases map to TRBD1. V shed 6 bases, J shed 5 bases, and the junction held 4 bases outside the gene matches. This CDR3 has 13 residues. Germline V gene lookup returns CDR1 MRHNA and CDR2 SNTAGT. The CDR3 spells CASSRDRDNEQFF. DNA of the CDR3: TGTGCCAGCAGCCGGGACAGAGACAATGAGCAGTTCTTC.

Here the CDR3 reads CASIPGQGSGEEAGNTIYF. As DNA, the CDR3 is TGTGCCAGCATTCCGGGACAGGGTAGTGGGGAGGAGGCTGGAAACACCATATATTTT. The chain couples TRBV2 to TRBJ1-3, with 9 bases that match TRBD1. J lost 2 bases, V lost 7 bases, and 18 bases had no gene match. CDR1 SNHLY and CDR2 FYNNEI come from the germline V gene. The CDR3 length is 19 residues.

The rearrangement links TRBV28 to TRBJ2-6, with TRBD1 as a possible D gene (5 bases). Looked up from germline, CDR1 is MDHEN and CDR2 is SYDVKM. The CDR3 totals 15 residues. V was pared by 5 bases and J by 1 base, with 9 bases between. The chain's CDR3 is CASSMTVSGANVLTF. Here the CDR3 DNA reads TGTGCCAGCAGTATGACAGTTTCTGGGGCCAACGTCCTGACTTTC. The entire variable domain, with the rest obtained from reference TRBV28 and TRBJ2-6, is as follows: DVKVTQSSRYLVKRTGEKVFLECVQDMDHENMFWYRQDPGLGLRLIYFSYDVKMKEKGDIPEGYSVSREKKERFSLILESASTNQTSMYLCASSMTVSGANVLTFGAGSRLTVL.

As regards this clone: Distinct nucleotide sequences in the sample also encode this CDR3. The gene calls are TRBV3-1 (or the pseudogene TRBV3-2) and TRBJ1-3; D unresolved. V lost 1 base, J lost 2 bases, and 6 bases lay in between. Germline values: CDR1 LGHDT, CDR2 YNNKEL (reference sequence). The CDR3 runs 14 residues. CDR3 sequence reads: CASSQGRAGNTIYF. CDR3 in DNA: TGTGCCAGCAGCCAAGGTCGGGCTGGAAACACCATATATTTT.

The chain has TRBV27 and TRBJ1-5; D is ambiguous. CDR3 length: 15 residues. Trimming took off 6 bases at V and 0 bases at J, with 12 bases between the two ends. Germline CDR1 is MNHEY and CDR2 is SMNVEV (reference sequence). CDR3 protein: CASRERAYSNQPQHF. Written as DNA, the CDR3 is TGTGCCAGCAGGGAGAGGGCCTATAGCAATCAGCCCCAGCATTTT.

This chain connects TRBV5-1 to TRBJ2-7; a possible D gene is TRBD1 (6 bases). CDR1 and CDR2 (germline): SGHRS, YFSETQ. The CDR3 extends over 15 amino acids. The V end was cut by 0 bases, the J end by 0 bases, with 10 bases between. The CDR3 loop is CASSLGQEGSYEQYF. The CDR3 DNA is TGCGCCAGCAGCTTGGGACAGGAAGGCTCCTACGAGCAGTACTTC. Using reference TRBV5-1 and TRBJ2-7 for the parts outside the CDR3, the full variable domain is KAGVTQTPRYLIKTRGQQVTLSCSPISGHRSVSWYQQTPGQGLQFLFEYFSETQRNKGNFPGRFSGRQFSNSRSEMNVSTLELGDSALYLCASSLGQEGSYEQYFGPGTRLTVT.

Remarks on this clone: This sample also contains other DNA sequences that code for the same CDR3. The chain links TRBV30 to TRBJ2-5; TRBD2 agrees at 12 bases. V trimming: 5 bases; J trimming: 4 bases; junction bases outside the gene matches: 2. In germline, CDR1 is GTSNPN, CDR2 SVGIG (reference sequence). This CDR3 region has 13 residues. CDR3 DNA sequence: TGTGCCTGGGAACTAGCGGGAGGAGAGACCCAGTACTTC. Protein sequence: CAWELAGGETQYF.

Here the CDR3 DNA reads TGCAGTCCGGGACAGGGTAACGAGCAGTACTTC. It encodes CSPGQGNEQYF. This chain joins TRBV20-1 and TRBJ2-7; 9 bases map to TRBD1. This CDR3 is built from 11 residues. Germline lookup yields CDR1 DFQATT and CDR2 SNEGSKA (reference sequence). With V trimmed by 8 bases and J by 5 bases, 4 bases remained unmatched.

Only one count was recorded for this clone. This chain links TRBV19 with TRBJ2-5; TRBD1 agrees at 9 bases. The CDR3 length is 16 residues. V lost 4 bases and J lost 5; bases outside the gene matches: 11. CDR1 is LNHDA, CDR2 SQIVND, per germline (reference sequence). CDR3 sequence reads: CASSTNYRGRGETQYF. CDR3 DNA sequence: TGTGCCAGTAGTACCAATTACAGGGGGCGAGGGGAGACCCAGTACTTC.

The chain couples TRBV6-5 to TRBJ1-2; D gene ambiguous. This CDR3 region has 14 residues. Looked up from germline, CDR1 is MNHEY and CDR2 is SVGAGI. V lost 2 bases and J lost 2, with 9 bases in between. CDR3 nucleotide sequence: TGTGCCAGCAGTTACGGGCAACCAAACTATGGCTACACCTTC. It translates to CASSYGQPNYGYTF.

The rearrangement links TRBV18 to TRBJ2-2, with TRBD1 identical over 9 bases. J was trimmed by 0 bases and V by 4 bases; bases with no gene match: 3. This CDR3 has 16 residues. The germline CDR1 and CDR2 sequences are KGHSH and LQKENI. CDR3 sequence reads: CASSRRQGANTGELFF. The CDR3 coding sequence is TGTGCCAGCTCACGTAGACAGGGGGCGAACACCGGGGAGCTGTTTTTT.

The chain uses TRBV4-1 and TRBJ2-5; TRBD2 matches 8 bases. There are 16 residues in the CDR3. V gave up 4 bases and J gave up 1 base; unmatched junction bases: 8. CDR1 is MGHRA and CDR2 is YSYEKL in the germline V gene. CDR3 loop: CASSRQSGSTQETQYF. In DNA form, the CDR3 reads TGCGCCAGCAGCCGACAGAGCGGGAGTACCCAAGAGACCCAGTACTTC.